Reported below is one T cell receptor beta chain. Seattle cases were enrolled at active infection and followed longitudinally. The CDR3 has 14 amino acids. The V gene end was trimmed by 4 bases and the J gene end by 11 bases; junction bases not matched to a gene: 10. From germline, CDR1 is SGHRS and CDR2 YFSETQ. The data belong to a study of blood T cell repertoires in COVID-19. Across the study: PBMCs, B-cell-depleted T cells, or T cells provided the cDNA or gDNA that made up the material.

Original processing methods: From reference gene primer amplification, estimates of nucleated cell counts were derived. The table came from immunoSEQ multiplex PCR; TCRdb's copy has only in-frame clones and leaves some out. V and J calls plus clone size are reproduced from that table; the DNA served to infer D and trimming. The sample has about 170,000 clones; more than 75% are singletons. The sequenced material came from peripheral blood. The chain employs TRBV5-1 and TRBJ1-4, with 8 bases lining up with TRBD1. The TCR sequence derives from a woman aged 80 or over with COVID-19, enrolled during active disease. In nucleotides, the CDR3 is TGCGCCAGCAGCGGACAGGGAGTGAGCGATAAACTGTTTTTT. It encodes CASSGQGVSDKLFF.